One sample yielded the 8 T cell receptor beta chains listed below, sequenced in a study of identical twins. From the 5' RACE reads, TCRdb called clonotypes with MiXCR, one entry per CDR3 protein. The sample records hundreds of thousands of distinct CDR3 sequences, around an eighth being singletons. The same data also went into a second study, on yellow fever vaccine responses in identical twins.

The sample taken for sequencing was CD8+ T cells sorted from blood. The receptors originated from a woman aged 18-29 years in good health.

Only a few counts were recorded for this clonotype. CDR3 sequence reads: CASTFLDTQYF. The CDR3 nucleotides are TGCGCCAGCACCTTCTTAGATACGCAGTATTTT. The V and J genes are TRBV4-1 and TRBJ2-3; no reliable D call. The CDR3 loop spans 11 amino acids. The germline V gene has CDR1 MGHRA and CDR2 YSYEKL. With 7 bases removed from V and 5 bases from J, the gap between germline ends came to 7 bases.

This clonotype has at least ten counts. The CDR3 region has the DNA TGCGCCACCGCAGACAGGGGTTTAAACATTCAGTACTTC. This gives the protein CATADRGLNIQYF. This chain connects TRBV4-1 to TRBJ2-4; the match to TRBD1 covers 8 bases. The germline V gene has CDR1 MGHRA and CDR2 YSYEKL. This CDR3 has 13 residues. V shed 10 bases, J shed 6 bases, and the junction held 8 bases outside the gene matches.

This clonotype turned up a few times. CDR3: CASSQSDRAETQYF. CDR3 DNA: TGCGCCAGCAGCCAATCGGACAGGGCAGAGACCCAGTACTTC. This chain links TRBV4-1 with TRBJ2-5; 8 bases map to TRBD1. After removal of 2 bases from V and 4 bases from J, the junction contained 3 bases not matched to a gene. Germline V gene data show CDR1 as MGHRA and CDR2 as YSYEKL. This CDR3 spans 14 amino acids.

The gene calls are TRBV27 and TRBJ2-2, with 9 bases aligning to TRBD1. The CDR3 is made up of 16 amino acids. The V gene end was trimmed by 5 bases and the J gene end by 1 base; junction bases not matched to a gene: 5. In germline, CDR1 is MNHEY, CDR2 SMNVEV (reference sequence). Here the CDR3 reads CASSHGTGQNTGELFF. CDR3 DNA sequence: TGTGCCAGCAGTCACGGGACAGGGCAGAACACCGGGGAGCTGTTTTTT.

This clonotype was seen a handful of times. The chain uses TRBV9 and TRBJ1-1, with 7 bases aligning to TRBD1. This CDR3 is 15 amino acids long. The J segment lost 1 base and the V segment lost 0 bases, leaving 3 bases of the junction unmatched. CDR1 and CDR2 from the germline V gene are SGDLS and YYNGEE. The CDR3 protein is CASSVGTGENTEAFF. For the CDR3, the DNA is TGTGCCAGCAGCGTAGGGACAGGCGAGAACACTGAAGCTTTCTTT. The complete variable domain, with remaining parts taken from reference TRBV9 and TRBJ1-1, reads DSGVTQTPKHLITATGQRVTLRCSPRSGDLSVYWYQQSLDQGLQFLIQYYNGEERAKGNILERFSAQQFPDLHSELNLSSLELGDSALYFCASSVGTGENTEAFFGQGTRLTVV.

CDR3 protein: CASSGAIPSGSSYNEQFF. CDR3 DNA sequence: TGTGCCAGCAGTGGCGCCATCCCTAGCGGAAGCTCCTACAATGAGCAGTTCTTC. The rearrangement links TRBV12-3 or TRBV12-4 to TRBJ2-1; 7 nucleotides agree with TRBD2. Losses at the gene ends were 5 bases for V and 0 bases for J; bases not matched to a gene: 13. There are 18 residues in the CDR3.

Many counts were recorded for this clonotype. This chain links TRBV20-1 with TRBJ2-4, with 9 bases identical to TRBD1. With V trimmed by 0 bases and J by 0 bases, 3 bases remained unmatched. The length of the CDR3 is 16 residues. Germline CDR1 DFQATT, CDR2 SNEGSKA (reference sequence). The CDR3 spells CSAREDRGLAKNIQYF. The CDR3, as DNA: TGCAGTGCTAGAGAGGACAGGGGTCTAGCCAAAAACATTCAGTACTTC.

The chain employs TRBV7-6 and TRBJ2-7, with D perhaps given as TRBD1 or TRBD2 (6 bases each). Germline values: CDR1 SGHVS, CDR2 FNYEAQ. Deletions cut 0 bases from V and 1 base from J, with 16 bases between. CDR3 length: 17 amino acids. Here the CDR3 reads CASSLARGGSPSYEQYF. For the CDR3, the DNA is TGTGCCAGCAGCTTAGCACGAGGGGGGTCCCCTTCCTACGAGCAGTACTTC. Drawing the rest from reference TRBV7-6 and TRBJ2-7, the complete variable domain is GAGVSQSPRYKVTKRGQDVALRCDPISGHVSLYWYRQALGQGPEFLTYFNYEAQQDKSGLPNDRFSAERPEGSISTLTIQRTEQRDSAMYRCASSLARGGSPSYEQYFGPGTRLTVT.